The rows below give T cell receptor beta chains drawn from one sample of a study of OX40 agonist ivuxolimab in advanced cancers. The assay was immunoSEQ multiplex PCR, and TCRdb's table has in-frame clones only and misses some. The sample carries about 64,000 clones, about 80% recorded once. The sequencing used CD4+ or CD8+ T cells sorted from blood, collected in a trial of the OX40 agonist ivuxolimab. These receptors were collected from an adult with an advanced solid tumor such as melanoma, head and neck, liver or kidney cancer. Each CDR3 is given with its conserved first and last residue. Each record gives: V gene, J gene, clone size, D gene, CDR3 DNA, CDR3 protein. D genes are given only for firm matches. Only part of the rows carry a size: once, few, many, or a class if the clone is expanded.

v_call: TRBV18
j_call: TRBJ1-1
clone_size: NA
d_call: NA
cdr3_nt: TGTGCCAGTTTCTTGGGAGGGAAGGACACTGAAGCTTTCTTT
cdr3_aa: CASFLGGKDTEAFF

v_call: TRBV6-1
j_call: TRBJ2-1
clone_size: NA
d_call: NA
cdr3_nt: TGTGCCAGCAGCCTAAGTGGCGGGCAGACCAATGAGCAGTTCTTC
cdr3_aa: CASSLSGGQTNEQFF

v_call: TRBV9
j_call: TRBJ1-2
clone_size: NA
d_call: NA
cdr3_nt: TGTGCCAGCAGCGTAACGGACGTCGACTATGGCTACACCTTC
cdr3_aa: CASSVTDVDYGYTF

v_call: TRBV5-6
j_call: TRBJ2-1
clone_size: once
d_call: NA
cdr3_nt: TGTGCCAGCAGCTTGTGGGGCGAGCAGTTCTTC
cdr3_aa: CASSLWGEQFF

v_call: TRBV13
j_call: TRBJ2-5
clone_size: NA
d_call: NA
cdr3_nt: TGTGCCAGCACCCTTTATCGGGGGTCCCAGTACTTC
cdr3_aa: CASTLYRGSQYF

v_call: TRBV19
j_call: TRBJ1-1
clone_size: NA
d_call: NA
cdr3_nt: TGTGCCAGTAGTATAGACGGGGAGCGGACTGAAGCTTTCTTT
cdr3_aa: CASSIDGERTEAFF

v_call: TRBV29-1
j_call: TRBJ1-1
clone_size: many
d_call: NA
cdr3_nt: TGCAGCGTTGAACGACGGAGTAAAGAAGCTTTCTTT
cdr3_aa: CSVERRSKEAFF

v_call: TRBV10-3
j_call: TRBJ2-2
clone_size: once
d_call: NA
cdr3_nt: TGTGCCATCAGTGAGTCCCACGACACCGGGGAGCTGTTTTTT
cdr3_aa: CAISESHDTGELFF

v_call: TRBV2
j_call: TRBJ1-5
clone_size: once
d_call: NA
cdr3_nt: TGTGCCAGCAGTGAAGGCCAGGGTGGCCAGCCCCAGCATTTT
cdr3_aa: CASSEGQGGQPQHF

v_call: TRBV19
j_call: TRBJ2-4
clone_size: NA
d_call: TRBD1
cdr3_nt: TGTGCCAGTAGTCGGGACAGGATAAACATTCAGTACTTC
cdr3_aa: CASSRDRINIQYF

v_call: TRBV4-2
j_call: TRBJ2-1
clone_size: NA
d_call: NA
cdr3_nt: TGTGCCAGCAGCCAAGATAGTCGGGTAGATGAGCAGTTCTTC
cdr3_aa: CASSQDSRVDEQFF

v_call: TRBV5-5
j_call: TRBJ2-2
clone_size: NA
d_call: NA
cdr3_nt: TGTGCCAGCAGCTCCGCCCGGGAGCTGTTTTTT
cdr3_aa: CASSSARELFF

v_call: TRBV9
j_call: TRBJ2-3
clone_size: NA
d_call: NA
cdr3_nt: TGTGCCAGCAGCCCCTACACAGATACGCAGTATTTT
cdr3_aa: CASSPYTDTQYF

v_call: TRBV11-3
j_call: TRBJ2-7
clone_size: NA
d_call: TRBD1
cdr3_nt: TGTGCCAGCAGCTTAGGGACAGGGGGCCACGAGCAGTACTTC
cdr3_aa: CASSLGTGGHEQYF